These 2 T cell receptor beta chains were sequenced from one sample in a study of T-cell memory formation after mild COVID-19. TCRdb passed the 5' RACE reads through MiXCR, listing each CDR3 protein once. The data hold about 430,000 distinct CDR3 sequences, with about 20% observed a single time. Sequenced: PBMCs or a T cell subset sorted from them (not recorded which). These TCRs come from a man between 18 and 29 years old who had mild COVID-19 (a few samples of this study predate the infection). Cell type and time point are not known.

The table lists this clonotype with a few counts. This chain connects TRBV18 to TRBJ2-1, with D perhaps matching TRBD1 (7 bases). V lost 3 bases and J lost 0, with 12 bases in between. CDR3 length: 16 residues. Germline CDR1 is KGHSH and CDR2 is LQKENI. The CDR3 DNA follows: TGTGCCAGCTCACCCCCAGGGGGGACCTCCTACAATGAGCAGTTCTTC. Protein sequence: CASSPPGGTSYNEQFF. Together with reference TRBV18 and TRBJ2-1, the CDR3 gives the full variable domain: NAGVMQNPRHLVRRRGQEARLRCSPMKGHSHVYWYRQLPEEGLKFMVYLQKENIIDESGMPKERFSAEFPKEGPSILRIQQVVRGDSAAYFCASSPPGGTSYNEQFFGPGTRLTVL.

The J gene is TRBJ2-7, the V gene TRBV6-2 or TRBV6-3, with D tentatively TRBD1 or TRBD2 (5 bases each). Germline V gene data show CDR1 as MNHEY and CDR2 as SVGEGT. This CDR3 is built from 13 residues. Trimming stripped 5 bases from V and 9 bases from J, with 17 bases between. The CDR3 DNA is TGTGCCAGCAGTCCCACAGGCAGCCGGGGGCAGTACGTC. Amino acid sequence: CASSPTGSRGQYV.